The following is a T cell receptor (beta chain) sequence with its context. Its antigen is not identified. The data originate from a study of T cell responses to AZD1222 COVID-19 vaccine. Overall study results and limits: Baseline serology detected seropositivity in only six AZD1222 recipients. Repertoire sampling happened only post peak T cell response. In a largely white British group with more females than males, clonal diversity was possibly underestimated. Distributed over spike, vaccine-associated CD4 TCRs predominated at 160-218 and 743-854.

Sequencing used immunoSEQ multiplex PCR; TCRdb keeps in-frame clones, though not all of them. The profile shows about 93,000 clones, around nine tenths of them singletons. Germline CDR1 is PRHDT and CDR2 is FYEKMQ (reference sequence). The CDR3 has 13 amino acids. V shed 5 bases and J shed 1 base, with 8 bases lying between them. This clonotype was sampled from an adult in good health. The chain joins TRBV13 to TRBJ1-2; D ambiguous. The source was peripheral blood, collected on day 0 of MenACWY control vaccination. The CDR3, as DNA: TGTGCCAGCAGCCCGGAAGGTAACTATGGCTACACCTTC. This gives the protein CASSPEGNYGYTF. The variable domain in full, with the rest retrieved from reference TRBV13 and TRBJ1-2, is AAGVIQSPRHLIKEKRETATLKCYPIPRHDTVYWYQQGPGQDPQFLISFYEKMQSDKGSIPDRFSAQQFSDYHSELNMSSLELGDSALYFCASSPEGNYGYTFGSGTRLTVV.